A single T cell receptor beta chain is shown here with its context. Antigen unknown. In germline, CDR1 is SQVTM, CDR2 ANQGSEA. This CDR3 contains 13 residues. With 6 bases clipped from V and 4 bases from J, the junction kept 7 bases outside the gene matches. Every bit of the isolated RNA underwent reverse transcription, so sequencing read expressed TCRB transcripts. Measured with immunoSEQ multiplex PCR; TCRdb has only the in-frame clones, and not every one. The sample shows under 550,000 clones, 10% to 12% of them seen only once. These data belong to a study of beta chain features in type 1 diabetes. Study-level points and caveats: Because the template was cDNA, high-expressing cells might be over-represented.

V is TRBV29-1 and J is TRBJ1-2, with 8 nucleotides matching TRBD1. The sequence was collected from a woman younger than 30 in good health. Sequencing was done on a sample of naive CD4+ T cells from blood. The CDR3 reads CSVVTGGPYGYTF. The CDR3 DNA reads TGCAGCGTCGTTACAGGGGGTCCCTATGGCTACACCTTC.